The 3 T cell receptor beta chains below come from one sample, sequenced in a study of cytomegalovirus exposure and HLA in healthy donors. Method: immunoSEQ multiplex PCR; TCRdb's copy keeps in-frame clones and lacks some. The table has more than 85,000 clones, under 95% seen once. Input material: PBMCs. The receptors stem from a woman aged 25 to 39 in good health and CMV-seropositive.

This chain links TRBV11-3 with TRBJ2-3, with a tentative D call TRBD1 (5 bases). Germline V CDR1 and CDR2: SGHNT, YENEEA. Trimming cost V 5 bases and J 4 bases, with 16 bases left between them. This CDR3 has 15 amino acids. This chain's CDR3 is CASSQGQGIPDTQYF. In DNA, the CDR3 is TGTGCCAGCAGCCAAGGGCAGGGTATTCCAGATACGCAGTATTTT.

V usage is TRBV5-1 and J usage is TRBJ2-5, with D hard to call. Germline lookup yields CDR1 SGHRS and CDR2 YFSETQ. V was clipped by 3 bases and J by 7 bases, with 16 bases between them. This CDR3 contains 14 residues. CDR3 DNA: TGCGCCAGCAGCTCAGGCTTGGAAGATGGGACCCAGTACTTC. Translated, it gives CASSSGLEDGTQYF.

The V gene is TRBV4-3, the J gene TRBJ2-3, with D uncertain. There are 14 residues in the CDR3. CDR1 and CDR2 (germline): LGHNA, YSLEER. V lost 1 base and J 0 bases, leaving 5 bases between the germline ends. The CDR3 here is CASSQVPSTDTQYF. The CDR3 DNA reads TGCGCCAGCAGCCAAGTCCCTAGCACAGATACGCAGTATTTT.